A selection of T cell receptor beta chains follows, all from one sample in a study of blood T cell repertoires in COVID-19. The data were produced by immunoSEQ multiplex PCR, yet TCRdb's version contains in-frame clones alone and is incomplete. The sample carries around 250,000 clones, less than 90% recorded once. The sequencing input was peripheral blood. Receptor source: a man in his 60s who had recovered from COVID-19. CDR3s include the opening cysteine and the closing phenylalanine or tryptophan. The D gene is left open where the match is weak. Expanded clones get a size class; other rows say once, few or many, or leave the size out.

>TRBV3-1/TRBV3-2|TRBD2|NA|TRBJ2-7
TGTGCCAGCAGCCAAATGGCGGGAGGGCCCTACGAGCAGTACTTC
CASSQMAGGPYEQYF
>TRBV6-5|NA|NA|TRBJ1-1
TGTGCCAGCAGCCCATTACGGGACACTGAAGCTTTCTTT
CASSPLRDTEAFF
>TRBV19|TRBD1|NA|TRBJ1-6
TGTGCCAGTAGTATCTCAACCGGGACAGGGGCTTCACCCCTCCACTTT
CASSISTGTGASPLHF
>TRBV30|NA|many|TRBJ1-1
TGTGCCTGGAGTGTAGACGGGGGTTACACTGAAGCTTTCTTT
CAWSVDGGYTEAFF
>TRBV12-3/TRBV12-4|NA|NA|TRBJ2-7
TGTGCCAGCAGTTTAAGCAGGGGCTACGAGCAGTACTTC
CASSLSRGYEQYF
>TRBV5-5|NA|NA|TRBJ2-3
TGTGCCAGCAGCTTATATGCGGAGTTACAAGATACGCAGTATTTT
CASSLYAELQDTQYF
>TRBV4-2|NA|NA|TRBJ1-4
TGTGCCAGCAGCCAAGGGGCACAGGCCCTCACCACAACTAATGAAAAACTGTTTTTT
CASSQGAQALTTTNEKLFF
>TRBV7-2|NA|few|TRBJ2-1
TGTGCCAGCAGCTTCGGGTATGAGCAGTTCTTC
CASSFGYEQFF
>TRBV4-1|NA|NA|TRBJ2-3
TGCGCCAGCAGCCAAGGGTCCAGTTCGGATACGCAGTATTTT
CASSQGSSSDTQYF
>TRBV5-4|NA|NA|TRBJ2-7
TGTGCCAGCAGCTTGGATCTGTACGAGCAGTACTTC
CASSLDLYEQYF
>TRBV24-1|TRBD2|NA|TRBJ2-3
TGTGCCACCAGTGATTTGTTTGCGGGGGGGTCAGATACGCAGTATTTT
CATSDLFAGGSDTQYF
>TRBV6-6|NA|few|TRBJ2-7
TGTGCCAGCAGTAGTCAGGCCTACGAGCAGTACTTC
CASSSQAYEQYF
>TRBV9|NA|NA|TRBJ2-3
TGTGCCAGCAGCGTTAGGGGGGGGAGCACAGATACGCAGTATTTT
CASSVRGGSTDTQYF
>TRBV2|TRBD1|NA|TRBJ1-2
TGTGCCAGCAGTGAATATGGGACAGGGATCGGCTACACCTTC
CASSEYGTGIGYTF
>TRBV29-1|TRBD2|NA|TRBJ2-1
TGCAGCGTTGAGGAGAGCGGGAGACTCCGGGAGCAGTTCTTC
CSVEESGRLREQFF
>TRBV7-8|TRBD1|many|TRBJ2-2
TGTGCCAGCAGCCCGCCGGGACAGGGTTCGACCGGGGAGCTGTTTTTT
CASSPPGQGSTGELFF
>TRBV9|NA|NA|TRBJ2-7
TGTGCCAGCAGCGTAGGGGGCACGGGCTACGAGCAGTACTTC
CASSVGGTGYEQYF
>TRBV6-5|TRBD1|NA|TRBJ2-7
TGTGCCAGCCACCCAGGGGGCTCTTCTCACGAGCAGTACTTC
CASHPGGSSHEQYF
>TRBV28|NA|NA|TRBJ1-4
TGTGCCAGCAGTATTACAGGGCCAAGGGTTGAAAAACTGTTTTTT
CASSITGPRVEKLFF
>TRBV7-8|NA|NA|TRBJ2-7
TGTGCCAGCAGCCATAGATTCCTCTACGAGCAGTACTTC
CASSHRFLYEQYF
>TRBV15|TRBD2|NA|TRBJ2-7
TGTGCCACCAGCAGAGGACTAGCGGGAGTATCCTACGAGCAGTACTTC
CATSRGLAGVSYEQYF
>TRBV24-1|TRBD2|NA|TRBJ2-3
TGTGCCACCAGTGATACTCCCAGCGGGGGGGCCCCAGATACGCAGTATTTT
CATSDTPSGGAPDTQYF
>TRBV10-3|TRBD1|NA|TRBJ1-1
TGTGCCATCAGTGCTACAGGGGGGACTGAAGCTTTCTTT
CAISATGGTEAFF
>TRBV7-2|TRBD2|NA|TRBJ2-2
TGTGCCAGCAGCCCTAGGGGCGGGGGGCAGGGCGGGGAGCTGTTTTTT
CASSPRGGGQGGELFF
>TRBV27|TRBD1|once|TRBJ2-4
TGTGCCAGCAGCGTACAGGGGGCCAAAAACATTCAGTACTTC
CASSVQGAKNIQYF
>TRBV29-1|NA|NA|TRBJ2-7
TGCAGCGTTGATTCCGGGAGCACCTACGAGCAGTACTTC
CSVDSGSTYEQYF
>TRBV27|NA|NA|TRBJ1-1
TGTGCCAGCAGTTTAACCATCTTGGGGGGGGGTGAAGCTTTCTTT
CASSLTILGGGEAFF
>TRBV5-6|NA|few|TRBJ2-1
TGTGCCAGCAGCTTGGCCGCAAGCGTTCCCAATGAGCAGTTCTTC
CASSLAASVPNEQFF
>TRBV28|NA|NA|TRBJ1-6
TGTGCCAGCAGAGTCGGCTCCTATAATTCACCCCTCCACTTT
CASRVGSYNSPLHF
>TRBV5-1|TRBD2|NA|TRBJ2-1
TGCGCCAGCAGCAAAGGACTAGCGGGCTTAGGAGAGCAGTTCTTC
CASSKGLAGLGEQFF
>TRBV9|NA|NA|TRBJ1-4
TGTGCCAGCAGCGTAGGCGGTGCAACTAATGAAAAACTGTTTTTT
CASSVGGATNEKLFF